This T cell receptor beta chain was documented in a study of cytomegalovirus exposure and HLA in healthy donors (dated 2017 in TCRdb). Notes on the research overall: An earlier analysis of approximately 640 of the donors reported 250 to 300 Gb of sequence data and some 100 million unique TCR beta sequences from roughly 200 million T cells. An early release that covered about 600 HLA-typed donors contained about 300 gigabases of sequencing data and around 80 million unique TCR sequences. Of the roughly 390 genotyped donors, approximately 81% were placed in the genetic ancestry cluster associated with self-reported Caucasian donors. The study aimed to test whether cataloging public T cell receptors could reveal signatures of past pathogen exposure. The study used immunosequencing to profile the T cell repertoires of 600 to 850 subjects and linked those repertoires to cytomegalovirus serostatus. A separate validation cohort of some 130 different subjects was used in addition to the approximately 610-subject first cohort. To predict cytomegalovirus infection status, the study brought together high-throughput TCR immunosequencing, statistical association of individual TCRs with disease status, and machine learning. To study patterns of TCR occurrence, a later analysis re-analyzed previously published TCR beta repertoires from several hundred donors and added high-resolution HLA genotyping. In the later analysis, no new phenotypic data were used to find candidate immune exposures; instead, reliance was placed on TCR beta sequences and their occurrence across donors. In an earlier analysis of roughly 580 of the donors, high-throughput TCR beta sequencing was used to judge whether each TCR beta V gene segment behaved as functional or pseudogenic. Alongside the repertoire data, information on donor age, sex, ethnicity and CMV serostatus was compiled. A later genetic analysis used genome-wide SNP genotypes for about 60% of the roughly 670 donors, treating that subset as a discovery cohort. All discovery cohort repertoires had been generated on a single sequencing platform. HLA typing included class I and class II loci at four-digit resolution. Typing coverage varied by locus: roughly 620-640 donors for A, B, C, DRB1 and DQB1; 500 to 550 for DQA1; about 570 for DPA1; 450 to 480 for DPB1. Because of strong linkage in the cohort, 5 or 6 DR-DQ haplotypes were treated as single units for association and clustering. Across some 400 genotyped donors of the cohort, an average of about 200,000 unique TCR beta nucleotide sequences per donor were sequenced, and roughly 18% of those sequences were non-productive. Broad study findings and their caveats: Immune exposure information for the cohort was limited to CMV serostatus. When HLA alleles, especially DR and DQ, strongly co-occurred, attributing TCR associations to individual alleles was difficult. Compared with equally common non-associated chains, HLA-associated TCR beta chains in a later analysis were more clonally expanded and had lower generation probabilities. This cohort had only TCR beta chains sequenced, and the lack of alpha or paired-chain data limited which features could be detected. In a later genetic analysis, a missense DCLRE1C variant was associated with V-gene and J-gene trimming of TCR beta chains, and the association was replicated in an independent cohort. In a later analysis, most CMV-associated TCR beta chains were found to appear HLA-restricted, with HLA associations seemingly driven largely by CMV exposure. Roughly uniform sequencing depth across donors was assumed in presence/absence analyses, although this assumption may not hold. In a later analysis, several top co-occurrence clusters were reported to appear linked to parvovirus B19, influenza, CMV and Epstein-Barr virus. According to a later analysis, TCR association rates differed among HLA loci, with DRB1 alleles showing the most associated TCRs and HLA-C alleles showing the fewest. In a later genetic analysis, fewer N-insertions in productive TCRs were reported among donors in an Asian-associated ancestry cluster than the 666-donor mean. A cluster of highly shared sequence variants was judged likely to be a technical artifact of the sequencing pipeline. The study gave a list of some 150 TCR beta chains associated with cytomegalovirus. The earlier analysis of approximately 560 of the donors excluded around 17 rarely observed V segments, including chromosome 9 orphons, because counts were too low. The classifier was reported to diagnose cytomegalovirus status with high specificity and sensitivity in both the original cohort and the validation cohort. Some IMGT-functional V segments, including TRBV6-2 and TRBV6-3, could not be told apart with the 87-base-pair reads, so those segments were excluded. In vitro tests confirmed that three of the cytomegalovirus-associated TCR beta chains recognize cytomegalovirus antigens. Correlated functional status among segregating V segments might reflect linkage disequilibrium, but an unknown experimental factor could not be ruled out. According to the authors, the approach could potentially be generalized to other disease states and immunological phenotypes. Specific HLA alleles were associated with over 15,000 TCR beta sequences at a false discovery rate of 0.05 in a later analysis. Most TCR sequences were observed very rarely across donors, whereas some public TCRs were present in many individuals. Because some donors lacked HLA typing at each locus, the association tests relied only on the typed subset. A further reported finding was that TCR beta sequences accurately predicted the HLA-A and HLA-B alleles for most subjects in the first cohort. An earlier analysis of some 590 of the donors showed that most TCR beta V segments appeared in productive rearrangements either about 87% or about 30% of the time, which broadly matched IMGT annotations.

The cohort consisted of approximately 670 healthy bone marrow donors. Cohort members were all nominally healthy when sampled, although unrecorded immune exposures were likely present. The donor was CMV seropositive and belonged to the group of around 300 seropositive cohort members. A peripheral blood sample was collected from each donor, and TCR beta sequencing was performed on peripheral blood mononuclear cells. Genomic DNA was extracted from the blood cell samples with the Qiagen DNeasy Blood Extraction Kit. As concerns this clone: The antigen this receptor binds is unknown. Per-base quality was not reported, and no clone a single base away is much larger than it.

Libraries came from the immunoSEQ multiplex PCR assay. The multiplex PCR relied on a mix of 60 forward primers for TCR Vbeta segments and 13 reverse primers for TCR Jbeta segments. The CDR3 region of rearranged TCR beta genes was amplified from genomic DNA by a multiplex PCR assay. The Illumina HiSeq System was used to sequence the amplified TCR beta libraries as 87-base-pair reads. The original methods were these. In a later analysis, tens of millions of unique TCR beta chains were counted across the 690 or so repertoires, and roughly 10 million of these chains were shared by at least two donors. Raw reads were error-corrected and collapsed into unique sequences by a nearest-neighbor algorithm in which closely related sequences were merged to remove PCR and sequencing errors. V, D and J gene segments were assigned by aligning CDR3 sequences to IMGT reference sequences. For a sequence to be retained, a match of at least six nucleotides was required to both a V gene segment and a J gene segment. Rearrangements were classified as productive when the CDR3 lacked stop codons and remained in frame with V and J, and all other rearrangements were classified as non-productive. Following IMGT convention, CDR3 was defined as the stretch from the second conserved V-encoded cysteine to the conserved J-encoded phenylalanine. Sequences without an unambiguous match to a single V gene segment were excluded from the earlier analysis of almost 600 of the donors. In an earlier analysis of several hundred of the donors, a V segment was called functional when productive rearrangements were above 56.7%, and segregating when the standard deviation between donors exceeded 5%. A statistical classification framework was built to diagnose cytomegalovirus status from the catalog of TCR beta chain sequences. In a later analysis, V and J genes were assigned by comparing TCR nucleotide sequences against IMGT/GENE-DB human TR gene sequences. A later analysis assigned CDR3 sequences and most-parsimonious VDJ recombination scenarios with the TCRdist pipeline. In a later analysis, each TCR beta chain was defined by its CDR3 amino acid sequence together with its V-gene family, and reads without a unique V-gene family were excluded. In a later analysis, 500 to 700 highly shared, low-generation-probability nucleotide sequences were removed to address suspected cross-contamination and a sequencing artifact. In a later analysis, a clonal expansion index for each public chain was calculated from normalized within-repertoire ranks of inferred template counts. A later analysis computed generation probabilities with a VDJ recombination model fitted to out-of-frame rearrangements, and checked the results against IGoR. In a later analysis, TCR-TCR, TCR-HLA and TCR-CMV co-occurrence was scored with hypergeometric tests, and a repertoire-size bias correction was applied to TCR pairs. False discovery rates were estimated in a later analysis by permuting HLA or CMV assignments 20 times. A later analysis grouped co-occurring TCRs with DBSCAN, adding TCRdist sequence similarity when clustering within HLA-allele-positive subsets. Repertoires with fewer than 30,000 or more than 120,000 public chains, plus five repertoires with anomalous nucleotide sharing, were excluded from co-occurrence clustering. Held by TCRdb, this immuneACCESS table contains in-frame sequences only and omits some clones. Under half of the omission traces to an unresolved V gene where checked; the cause of the rest is unknown. The V and J calls and clone size were taken over from that table, and D and trimming were inferred from the DNA. This sample is represented by about 240,000 clones; about 80% of them were singletons. The ten largest clones take up 5% to 6% of the sample.

V has 6 bases trimmed and J has 5 bases trimmed; junction bases matching no gene number 9. The CDR3 covers 14 residues, taking in both the cysteine and the phenylalanine. The read is trimmed to its CDR3 DNA, 42 bases read in frame from base 1. The germline V gene encodes CDR1 ENHRY and CDR2 SYGVKD. The rearrangement joined TRBV10-3 to TRBJ1-1; the junction holds 7 bases that match TRBD1. Material: PBMCs. The source is a woman in her thirties or forties in good health and CMV-seropositive. The DNA is as follows: TGTGCCATCAGACAACAGGGGAGAGAGACTGAAGCTTTCTTT. This translates into CAIRQQGRETEAFF.